The T cell receptor beta chain described here comes from a study of cytomegalovirus exposure and HLA in healthy donors. Study-wide background: Both the roughly 120 validation repertoires and the approximately 700 first-cohort repertoires used the same platform, as reported by a later analysis. Study-level results: Within the roughly 120 validation repertoires, first-cohort TCR clusters tended to co-occur, according to a later analysis. TCR beta chains numbering some 160 were designated cytomegalovirus-associated. Most observed TCR sequences were rare, whereas some public TCRs were detected in many donors.

Sequencing used immunoSEQ multiplex PCR; TCRdb keeps in-frame clones, though not all of them. The table has under 200,000 clones, around 80% seen once; the top ten hold over 0.95%. Worth noting for this clone: Its antigen is unknown.

Per the germline V gene, CDR1 is MNHEY and CDR2 is SVGAGI. With 7 bases clipped from V and 6 bases from J, the junction kept 7 bases outside the gene matches. This CDR3 is built from 14 residues. This receptor was taken from a woman aged 30 to 39 in good health and CMV-seronegative. Material for sequencing was PBMCs. This rearrangement joins TRBV6-5 to TRBJ2-2; TRBD2 matches at 8 bases. The DNA for the CDR3 is TGTGCCAGCACCCCTCCGGGGGGGCCCGGGGAGCTGTTTTTT. This encodes CASTPPGGPGELFF.